The T cell receptor (beta chain) described here comes from a study of T cells in localized non-small cell lung cancer. Study-wide results and caveats: Longer overall survival was associated with a higher density of T cells in the blood.

The method was immunoSEQ multiplex PCR; TCRdb's version includes in-frame clones alone and lacks a portion of them. The data contain more than 20,000 clones, about 89% of them singletons. About this clone itself: Its antigen is not known.

The CDR3 runs 15 residues. V lost 5 bases to trimming and J lost 8 bases, with 18 bases between them. Germline V lookup: CDR1 MNHEY, CDR2 SMNVEV (reference sequence). V and J are TRBV27 and TRBJ1-4; D might be TRBD1 (6 bases). The clonotype was recovered from a man aged 40 to 75 with stage II squamous cell lung carcinoma. This specimen consisted of PBMCs, obtained before any cancer treatment. The CDR3, as DNA: TGTGCCAGCAGTCCAGCAGGGATTCAGGGGGAAAAACTGTTTTTT. Its translation is CASSPAGIQGEKLFF.